This T cell receptor beta chain was captured by sequencing in a study of shared clonotypes between healthy human individuals. Study overall: The study drew on a couple of women and three men aged 18 to 49 as donors. For every donor, three CD4 naive, three CD4 memory, two CD8 naive and one CD8 memory plates were used.

Trimming removed 0 bases from V and 4 bases from J, with 6 bases in between. The CDR3 runs to 14 residues. Germline V gives CDR1 LGHNA, CDR2 YNFKEQ. The naive CD8 population came from CD45RO-negative cells selected for CCR7, without terminally differentiated effector memory CD45RA+ cells. The authors ran the assay at deep level. Libraries were prepared by immunoSEQ multiplex PCR; TCRdb keeps only in-frame clonotypes and omits some of them. The sample carries more than 2 million clones, 90% to 95% recorded once. This receptor was identified in a man aged 18 to 35 in good health. Some clones in this sample may be carry-over from other donors' samples. J is TRBJ2-2 and V is TRBV4-2; D is ambiguous. The sequenced sample consisted of naive CD8+ T cells from PBMCs. The CDR3 region is CASSQEDSTGELFF. The DNA for the CDR3 is TGTGCCAGCAGCCAAGAAGACTCCACCGGGGAGCTGTTTTTT.